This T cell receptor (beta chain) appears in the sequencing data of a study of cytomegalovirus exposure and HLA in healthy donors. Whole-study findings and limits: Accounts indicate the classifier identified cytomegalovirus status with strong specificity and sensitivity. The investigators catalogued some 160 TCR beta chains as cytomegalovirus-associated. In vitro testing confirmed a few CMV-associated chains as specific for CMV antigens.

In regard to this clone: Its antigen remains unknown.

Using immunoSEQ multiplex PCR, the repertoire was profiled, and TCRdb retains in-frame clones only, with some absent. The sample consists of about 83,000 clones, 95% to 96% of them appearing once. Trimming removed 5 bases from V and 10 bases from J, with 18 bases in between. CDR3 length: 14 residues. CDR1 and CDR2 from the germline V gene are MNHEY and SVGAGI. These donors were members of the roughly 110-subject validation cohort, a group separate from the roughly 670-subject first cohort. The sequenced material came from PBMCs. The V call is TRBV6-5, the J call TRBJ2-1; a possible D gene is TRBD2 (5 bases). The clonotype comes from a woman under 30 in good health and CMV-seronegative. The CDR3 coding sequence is TGTGCCAGCAGTCCGAGCGGTACCCCCATCGAGCAGTTCTTC. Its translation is CASSPSGTPIEQFF.